This T cell receptor (beta chain) was observed in a study of shared clonotypes between healthy human individuals. Between the trimmed V and J ends, which lost 0 bases and 3 bases, there was a span of 15 bases. Germline V CDR1 and CDR2: WNHNN, SYGVQD (reference sequence). The CDR3 totals 16 residues. Using immunoSEQ multiplex PCR, the repertoire was profiled, and TCRdb retains in-frame clones only, with some absent. Altogether approximately 2,000,000 clones are present, roughly 90% being singletons, with the ten largest covering approximately 0.39%. Specimen: naive CD4+ T cells from PBMCs. Subset noted: CD45RA+ positively selected. This sequence joins TRBV10-1 and TRBJ2-7, with D perhaps being TRBD1 or TRBD2 (6 bases each). The clonotype originates from a man aged 18 to 30 in good health. Some clones in this sample may be carry-over from other donors' samples. The CDR3 sequence is CASSESGGAGVYEQYF. The CDR3 DNA reads as TGCGCCAGCAGTGAGTCAGGAGGGGCAGGGGTCTACGAGCAGTACTTC.